A single sample is the source of the 21 T cell receptor beta chains below, sequenced in a study of response to subunit inactivated influenza vaccine. Each CDR3 protein is one row after TCRdb ran MiXCR on the RT-PCR reads. The sample consists of 650,000 to 850,000 distinct CDR3 sequences, about 14% of them appearing once. The sequencing here drew on PBMCs from blood, taken less than 15 days before vaccination. The receptors shown here come from a man aged 45-60 years who received an inactivated influenza vaccine.

There are a few counts of this clonotype. The chain combines TRBV12-3 or TRBV12-4 with TRBJ2-5, with D possibly being TRBD1 (6 bases). V lost 6 bases to trimming and J lost 4 bases, with 12 bases between them. The CDR3 consists of 13 residues. CDR3: CASRPTTGETQYF. CDR3 in DNA: TGTGCCAGCAGACCTACGACAGGAGAGACCCAGTACTTC.

There are a few counts of this clonotype. V gene TRBV5-5 combines with J gene TRBJ2-5; the match to TRBD2 covers 9 bases. There are 17 residues in the CDR3. Germline V CDR1 and CDR2: SGHKS, YYEKEE (reference sequence). J gave up 3 bases and V 3 bases, and 12 bases lay outside the gene matches. DNA for the CDR3: TGTGCCAGCAGCTATATAACCGATCTAGCGGGGAAAGAGACCCAGTACTTC. It encodes CASSYITDLAGKETQYF. The whole variable domain, remainder taken from reference TRBV5-5 and TRBJ2-5, is DAGVTQSPTHLIKTRGQQVTLRCSPISGHKSVSWYQQVLGQGPQFIFQYYEKEERGRGNFPDRFSARQFPNYSSELNVNALLLGDSALYLCASSYITDLAGKETQYFGPGTRLLVL.

The V gene is TRBV9, the J gene TRBJ2-2; D is possibly TRBD1 (5 bases). Looked up from germline, CDR1 is SGDLS and CDR2 is YYNGEE. The V gene lost 0 bases and the J gene lost 8 bases, with 17 bases spanning the gap. This CDR3 contains 16 residues. Written as DNA, the CDR3 is TGTGCCAGCAGCGTAGCTGGGGCGGCCACCACTGGGGAGCTGTTTTTT. This translates into CASSVAGAATTGELFF.

V usage is TRBV4-1 and J usage is TRBJ2-1; a possible D gene is TRBD2 (5 bases). The V end was cut by 0 bases, the J end by 6 bases, with 9 bases between. This CDR3 is built from 14 residues. CDR1 is MGHRA, CDR2 YSYEKL, per germline. In DNA, the CDR3 is TGCGCCAGCAGCCAAGATTCTAGCTTCAATGAGCAGTTCTTC. Translating gives CASSQDSSFNEQFF.

The chain uses TRBV7-9 and TRBJ2-3; TRBD1 matches 7 bases. The trim removed 4 bases at V and 2 bases at J, leaving 12 bases unmatched. Germline assignment: CDR1 SEHNR and CDR2 FQNEAQ (reference sequence). This CDR3 comprises 17 residues. The CDR3 region is CASSSPNRDRNTDTQYF. In DNA form, the CDR3 reads TGTGCCAGCAGCTCTCCAAACCGGGACAGAAACACAGATACGCAGTATTTT.

This clonotype was counted between two and nine times. This rearrangement joins TRBV7-7 to TRBJ2-3; TRBD2 agrees at 8 bases. Unmatched junction bases numbered 6, after V lost 5 bases and J lost 8 bases. Germline loops: CDR1 SSHAT, CDR2 FNYEAQ (reference sequence). The CDR3 has 13 residues. CDR3 nucleotide sequence: TGTGCCAGCAGCCCCCGACGGGAGGGTACGCAGTATTTT. Translation gives CASSPRREGTQYF.

This clonotype has only a few counts. The chain carries TRBV9 and TRBJ2-5; D possibly uses TRBD1 or TRBD2 (5 bases each). CDR3 size: 16 residues. Germline V gene sequence: CDR1 SGDLS, CDR2 YYNGEE. Trimming pared 0 bases from V and 5 bases from J, leaving 17 bases between. CDR3 loop: CASSVAGYPGRETQYF. In DNA, the CDR3 is TGTGCCAGCAGCGTAGCTGGGTATCCGGGACGGGAGACCCAGTACTTC.

This clonotype was counted a few times. This chain joins TRBV20-1 and TRBJ2-2; D unclear. This CDR3 is built from 13 residues. Between the trimmed V and J ends, which lost 1 base and 2 bases, there was a span of 5 bases. Germline V gene sequence: CDR1 DFQATT, CDR2 SNEGSKA (reference sequence). The CDR3 DNA is TGCAGTGCTAGAGGATTTAACACCGGGGAGCTGTTTTTT. Its protein product is CSARGFNTGELFF.

This clonotype was observed a few times. The chain recombines TRBV29-1 with TRBJ1-1; 7 positions match TRBD1. This CDR3 has 14 amino acids. V lost 5 bases and J lost 1; bases outside the gene matches: 7. Germline lookup yields CDR1 SQVTM and CDR2 ANQGSEA. In DNA, the CDR3 is TGCAGCGTTACCGGGACAGAGACGAACACTGAAGCTTTCTTT. Its translation: CSVTGTETNTEAFF.

Of note for this clonotype: One end of the junction is discordant with germline, which a read error may explain. This chain joins TRBV7-9 and TRBJ2-7, with D perhaps being TRBD1 or TRBD2 (5 bases each). CDR1 is SEHNR, CDR2 FQNEAQ, per germline (reference sequence). There are 15 residues in the CDR3. The CDR3 region is CACSLAPGRVYEQYF. CDR3 nucleotide sequence: TGTGCCTGCAGCTTAGCGCCCGGCAGGGTTTACGAGCAGTACTTC.

The CDR3 DNA reads as TGTGCCAGCAGCACATCTTGGACAGGGTTTGAGGATGAGCAGTTCTTC. Protein: CASSTSWTGFEDEQFF. The chain has TRBV12-3 or TRBV12-4 and TRBJ2-1; 8 positions match TRBD1. CDR3 length: 16 residues. Trimming cost V 6 bases and J 8 bases; bases outside gene matches: 15.

This clonotype appeared a few times. The J gene is TRBJ2-3, the V gene TRBV7-2, with 9 bases lining up with TRBD2. The CDR3 has 15 residues. The ends lost 2 bases at V and 6 bases at J; junction bases unmatched: 6. Germline CDR1 and CDR2: SGHTA and FQGNSA. CDR3 DNA sequence: TGTGCCAGCAGCTTACTGGCTAGCGGGGTGGATACGCAGTATTTT. Its translation is CASSLLASGVDTQYF.

This clonotype was seen a few times. The rearrangement links TRBV3-1 to TRBJ2-5; D is undetermined. This CDR3 comprises 15 residues. Germline CDR1 LGHDT, CDR2 YNNKEL (reference sequence). V was cut by 1 base and J by 2 bases, with 11 bases left in between. CDR3 in DNA: TGTGCCAGCAGCCAAGTGGAGACAAGACAAGAGACCCAGTACTTC. Amino acids: CASSQVETRQETQYF.

The sample holds many counts of this clonotype. V and J are TRBV29-1 and TRBJ2-3, with D perhaps matching TRBD2 (5 bases). The CDR3 runs 16 residues. With 0 bases removed from V and 2 bases from J, the gap between germline ends came to 15 bases. The V gene's germline CDR1 is SQVTM and CDR2 ANQGSEA. The CDR3 loop is CSVEDPSGSYTDTQYF. CDR3 coding DNA: TGCAGCGTTGAAGATCCGAGCGGATCTTACACAGATACGCAGTATTTT.

V and J are TRBV11-3 and TRBJ2-7; no reliable D call. The CDR3 is made up of 17 amino acids. V shed 5 bases and J shed 0 bases, with 20 bases lying between them. The germline V gene has CDR1 SGHNT and CDR2 YENEEA. CDR3 loop: CASSHGQWNHSSYEQYF. DNA for the CDR3: TGTGCCAGCAGCCACGGTCAGTGGAACCATAGCTCCTACGAGCAGTACTTC.

J is TRBJ2-5 and V is TRBV29-1; TRBD2 is a possible D gene (6 bases). V was cut by 6 bases and J by 2 bases, with 13 bases left in between. Germline V gene lookup returns CDR1 SQVTM and CDR2 ANQGSEA. The CDR3 has 13 residues. For the CDR3, the DNA is TGCAGCGTAGACGTGGGAGGACAAGAGACCCAGTACTTC. Translated, it gives CSVDVGGQETQYF.

This clonotype was counted a few times. V and J are TRBV15 and TRBJ2-5, with 7 bases that match TRBD2. This CDR3 contains 14 residues. From germline, CDR1 is LNHNV and CDR2 YYDKDF (reference sequence). Trimming at V came to 9 bases and at J to 4 bases, leaving 11 bases not matched to a gene. The CDR3 is CATLRGGGVETQYF. The CDR3 DNA reads TGTGCCACTCTCCGGGGCGGGGGAGTAGAGACCCAGTACTTC.

The table lists this clonotype with many counts. The V and J genes are TRBV6-1 and TRBJ1-1, with D maybe TRBD1 (6 bases). Germline V gene lookup returns CDR1 MNHNS and CDR2 SASEGT. Trimming removed 2 bases from V and 1 base from J, with 8 bases in between. The length of the CDR3 is 14 residues. The CDR3, as DNA: TGTGCCAGCAGTGAATTGACAGGGAACACTGAAGCTTTCTTT. This sequence encodes CASSELTGNTEAFF.

The chain recombines TRBV2 with TRBJ2-3; D is unclear. Per the germline V gene, CDR1 is SNHLY and CDR2 is FYNNEI. V was cut by 8 bases and J by 2 bases, with 11 bases left in between. The CDR3 is made up of 13 amino acids. The CDR3 nucleotides are TGTGCCAGCCCTCAGTTCCTCACAGATACGCAGTATTTT. As protein: CASPQFLTDTQYF.

This clonotype was counted only a few times. The chain's CDR3 is CATSPRQGSTGELFF. For the CDR3, the DNA is TGCGCTACCTCCCCGAGACAGGGTTCCACCGGGGAGCTGTTTTTT. This chain links TRBV5-1 with TRBJ2-2; 7 nucleotides match TRBD1. Germline lookup yields CDR1 SGHRS and CDR2 YFSETQ. The CDR3 is made up of 15 amino acids. Variable domain in full (rest from reference TRBV5-1 and TRBJ2-2): KAGVTQTPRYLIKTRGQQVTLSCSPISGHRSVSWYQQTPGQGLQFLFEYFSETQRNKGNFPGRFSGRQFSNSRSEMNVSTLELGDSALYLCATSPRQGSTGELFFGEGSRLTVL.

This rearrangement joins TRBV10-3 to TRBJ2-5; a weak D match, TRBD1 (5 bases). CDR3 length: 14 amino acids. The V end lost 3 bases, the J end lost 4 bases, and 12 bases lay between the germline ends. The V gene's germline CDR1 is ENHRY and CDR2 SYGVKD. The CDR3 DNA follows: TGTGCCATCAGTGAACGACAGCTTCCAGAGACCCAGTACTTC. Translation: CAISERQLPETQYF.